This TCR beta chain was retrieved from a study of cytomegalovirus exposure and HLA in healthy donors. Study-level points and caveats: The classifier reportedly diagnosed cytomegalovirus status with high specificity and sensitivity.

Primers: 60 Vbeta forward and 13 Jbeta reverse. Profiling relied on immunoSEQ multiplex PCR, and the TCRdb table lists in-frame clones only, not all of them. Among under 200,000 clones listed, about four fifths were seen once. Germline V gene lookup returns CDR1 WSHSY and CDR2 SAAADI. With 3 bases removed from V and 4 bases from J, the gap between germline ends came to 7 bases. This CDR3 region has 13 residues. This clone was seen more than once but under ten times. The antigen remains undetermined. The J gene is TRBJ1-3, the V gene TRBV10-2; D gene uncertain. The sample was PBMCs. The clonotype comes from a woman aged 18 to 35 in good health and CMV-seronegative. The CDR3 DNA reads TGCGCCAGCAGTGACCCCCCGGGAAACACCATATATTTT. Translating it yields CASSDPPGNTIYF.